This T cell receptor (beta chain) is from a study of cytomegalovirus exposure and HLA in healthy donors. For the study at large: Of more than 350 genotyped donors, about 81% clustered with self-reported Caucasian donors.

The primer mix had 60 Vbeta and 13 Jbeta primers. The table came from immunoSEQ multiplex PCR; TCRdb's copy has only in-frame clones and leaves some out. The sample table includes about 200,000 clones. Study conclusions and caveats: In a later analysis, TCR beta V- and J-gene trimming showed a link to a missense DCLRE1C variant.

Donors had nominal health at sampling but likely had unrecorded immune exposures. As regards this clone: Its antigen remains unidentified.

Trimming at V came to 4 bases and at J to 1 base, leaving 9 bases not matched to a gene. Germline CDR1 MDHEN, CDR2 SYDVKM. This CDR3 region has 16 residues. The origin of this receptor is a young man in good health and CMV-seronegative. Sequencing was done on a sample of PBMCs. V is TRBV28 and J is TRBJ1-1; 7 nucleotides align to TRBD1. In nucleotides, the CDR3 is TGTGCCAGCAGTTCTACAGGGGCCCCTACGAACACTGAAGCTTTCTTT. Protein: CASSSTGAPTNTEAFF.